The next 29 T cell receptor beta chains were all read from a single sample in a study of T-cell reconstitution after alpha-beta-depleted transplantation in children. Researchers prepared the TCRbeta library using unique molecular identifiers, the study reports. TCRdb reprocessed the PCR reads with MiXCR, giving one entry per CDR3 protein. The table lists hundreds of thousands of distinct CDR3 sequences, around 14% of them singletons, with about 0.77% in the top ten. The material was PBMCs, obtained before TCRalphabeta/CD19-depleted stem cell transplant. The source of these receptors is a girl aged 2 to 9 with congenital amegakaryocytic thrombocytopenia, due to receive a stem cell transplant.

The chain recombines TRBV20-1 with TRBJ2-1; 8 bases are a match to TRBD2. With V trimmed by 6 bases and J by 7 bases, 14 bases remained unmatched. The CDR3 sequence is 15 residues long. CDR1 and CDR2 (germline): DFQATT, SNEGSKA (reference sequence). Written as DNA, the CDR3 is TGCAGTGCCGCCCCGGGACTAGGGGGGGGGAATGAGCAGTTCTTC. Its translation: CSAAPGLGGGNEQFF.

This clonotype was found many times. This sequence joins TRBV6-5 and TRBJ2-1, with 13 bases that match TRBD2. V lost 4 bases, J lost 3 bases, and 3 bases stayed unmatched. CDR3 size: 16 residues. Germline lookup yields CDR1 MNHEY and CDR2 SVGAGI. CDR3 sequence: CASSFGLAGDYNEQFF. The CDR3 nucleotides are TGTGCCAGCAGTTTCGGACTAGCGGGGGACTACAATGAGCAGTTCTTC.

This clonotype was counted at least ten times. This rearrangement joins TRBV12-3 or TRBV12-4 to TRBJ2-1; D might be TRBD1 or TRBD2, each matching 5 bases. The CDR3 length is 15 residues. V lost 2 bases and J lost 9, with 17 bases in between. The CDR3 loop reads CASSLTSEGWGEQFF. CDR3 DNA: TGTGCCAGCAGTTTAACCAGCGAGGGGTGGGGTGAGCAGTTCTTC.

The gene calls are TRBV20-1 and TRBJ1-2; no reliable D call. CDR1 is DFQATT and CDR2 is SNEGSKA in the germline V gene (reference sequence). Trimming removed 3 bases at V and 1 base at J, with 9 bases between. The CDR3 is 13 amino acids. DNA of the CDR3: TGCAGTGCTAGGGTACTGGGTAACTATGGCTACACCTTC. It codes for CSARVLGNYGYTF.

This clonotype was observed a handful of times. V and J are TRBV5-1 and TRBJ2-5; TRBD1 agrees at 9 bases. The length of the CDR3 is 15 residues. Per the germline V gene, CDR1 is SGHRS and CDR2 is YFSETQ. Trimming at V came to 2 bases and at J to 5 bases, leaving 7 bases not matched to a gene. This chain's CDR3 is CASSFALGTGETQYF. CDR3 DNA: TGCGCCAGCAGCTTCGCGTTGGGGACAGGGGAGACCCAGTACTTC.

CDR3 DNA sequence: TGTGCCAGCAGCTTGGGTGGGCTCGACTATGGCTACACCTTC. Translating it yields CASSLGGLDYGYTF. This rearrangement joins TRBV5-6 to TRBJ1-2; no clear D gene. The CDR3 is made up of 14 amino acids. CDR1 is SGHDT and CDR2 is YYEEEE in the germline V gene. Trimming took 0 bases from V and 3 from J, leaving 9 bases between them.

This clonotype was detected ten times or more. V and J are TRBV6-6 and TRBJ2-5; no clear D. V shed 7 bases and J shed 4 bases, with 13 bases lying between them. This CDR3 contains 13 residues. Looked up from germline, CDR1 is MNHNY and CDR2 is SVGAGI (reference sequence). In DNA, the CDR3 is TGTGCCAGCATTCTCGACTCGGGAGAGACCCAGTACTTC. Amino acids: CASILDSGETQYF.

CDR3 region: CASNGWMTSGNYEQYF. CDR3 sequence (DNA): TGTGCCAGCAATGGGTGGATGACTAGCGGAAACTACGAGCAGTACTTC. This chain connects TRBV28 to TRBJ2-7; 9 nucleotides match TRBD2. Trimming removed 7 bases from V and 3 bases from J; junction bases left unmatched: 13. Per germline, CDR1 MDHEN and CDR2 SYDVKM. The CDR3 is made up of 16 amino acids.

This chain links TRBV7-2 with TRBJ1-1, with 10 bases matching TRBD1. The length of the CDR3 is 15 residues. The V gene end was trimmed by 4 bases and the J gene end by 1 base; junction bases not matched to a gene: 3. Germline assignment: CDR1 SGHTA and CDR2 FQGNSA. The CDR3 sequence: CASSSTGGENTEAFF. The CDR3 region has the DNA TGTGCCAGCAGCTCGACAGGGGGCGAGAACACTGAAGCTTTCTTT.

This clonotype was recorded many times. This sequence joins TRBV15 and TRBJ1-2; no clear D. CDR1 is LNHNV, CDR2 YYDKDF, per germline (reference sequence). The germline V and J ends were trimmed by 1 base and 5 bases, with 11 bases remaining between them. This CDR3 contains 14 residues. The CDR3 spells CATSRANKGYGYTF. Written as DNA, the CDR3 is TGTGCCACCAGCAGAGCCAATAAAGGTTATGGCTACACCTTC. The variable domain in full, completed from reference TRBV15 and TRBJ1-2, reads DAMVIQNPRYQVTQFGKPVTLSCSQTLNHNVMYWYQQKSSQAPKLLFHYYDKDFNNEADTPDNFQSRRPNTSFCFLDIRSPGLGDTAMYLCATSRANKGYGYTFGSGTRLTVV.

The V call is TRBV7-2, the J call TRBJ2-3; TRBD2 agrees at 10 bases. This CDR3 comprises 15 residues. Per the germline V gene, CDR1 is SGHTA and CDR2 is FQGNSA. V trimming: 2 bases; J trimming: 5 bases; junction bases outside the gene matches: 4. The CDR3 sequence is CASSLQGLAQDTQYF. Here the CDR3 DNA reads TGTGCCAGCAGCTTACAGGGACTAGCGCAAGATACGCAGTATTTT.

The CDR3 spells CASSLRVFRDSLYEQYF. The CDR3 DNA is TGTGCCAGCAGCTTGCGGGTTTTCCGGGACAGTCTATACGAGCAGTACTTC. The chain employs TRBV5-5 and TRBJ2-7; TRBD1 matches 7 bases. There are 17 residues in the CDR3. Trimming at V came to 1 base and at J to 4 bases, leaving 14 bases not matched to a gene. Looked up from germline, CDR1 is SGHKS and CDR2 is YYEKEE (reference sequence).

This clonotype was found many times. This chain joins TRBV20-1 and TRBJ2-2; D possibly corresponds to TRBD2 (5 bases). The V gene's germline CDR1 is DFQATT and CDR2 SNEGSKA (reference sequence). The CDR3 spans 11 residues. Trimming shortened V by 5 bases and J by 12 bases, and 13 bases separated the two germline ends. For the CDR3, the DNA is TGCAGTGCTTTTACCTCGGGGAAGCTGTTTTTT. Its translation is CSAFTSGKLFF.

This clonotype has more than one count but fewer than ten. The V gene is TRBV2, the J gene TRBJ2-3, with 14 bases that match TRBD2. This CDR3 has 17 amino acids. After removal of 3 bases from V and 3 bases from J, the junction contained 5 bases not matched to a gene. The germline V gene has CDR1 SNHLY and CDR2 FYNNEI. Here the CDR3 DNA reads TGTGCCAGCAGTGACCCGACTAGCGGGAGGGCGACAGATACGCAGTATTTT. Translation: CASSDPTSGRATDTQYF.

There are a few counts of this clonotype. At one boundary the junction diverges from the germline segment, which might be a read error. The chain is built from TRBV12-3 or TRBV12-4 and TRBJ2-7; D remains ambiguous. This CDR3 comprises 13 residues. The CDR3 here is CASNLGNSHEQYF. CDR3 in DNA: TGTGCCAGCAATTTAGGGAATTCCCACGAGCAGTACTTC.

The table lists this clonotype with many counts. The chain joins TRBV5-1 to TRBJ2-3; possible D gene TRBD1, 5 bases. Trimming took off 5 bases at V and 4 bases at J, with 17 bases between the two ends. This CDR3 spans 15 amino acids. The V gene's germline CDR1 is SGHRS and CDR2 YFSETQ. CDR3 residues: CASSKEQGFSDTQYF. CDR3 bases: TGCGCCAGCAGTAAGGAGCAGGGTTTTTCAGATACGCAGTATTTT. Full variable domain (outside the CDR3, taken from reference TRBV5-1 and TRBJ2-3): KAGVTQTPRYLIKTRGQQVTLSCSPISGHRSVSWYQQTPGQGLQFLFEYFSETQRNKGNFPGRFSGRQFSNSRSEMNVSTLELGDSALYLCASSKEQGFSDTQYFGPGTRLTVL.

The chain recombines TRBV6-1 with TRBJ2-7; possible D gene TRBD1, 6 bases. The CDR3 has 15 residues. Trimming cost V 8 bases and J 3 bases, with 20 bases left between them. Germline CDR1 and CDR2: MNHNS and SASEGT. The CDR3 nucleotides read TGTGCCAGCGAAACGGCGTCAGGGGTTTTCTACGAGCAGTACTTC. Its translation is CASETASGVFYEQYF.

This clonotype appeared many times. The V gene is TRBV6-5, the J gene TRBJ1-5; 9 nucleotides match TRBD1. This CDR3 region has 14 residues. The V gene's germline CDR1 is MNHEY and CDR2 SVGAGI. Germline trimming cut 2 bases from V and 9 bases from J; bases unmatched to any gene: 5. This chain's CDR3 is CASSYQDRGGPQHF. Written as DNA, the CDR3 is TGTGCCAGCAGTTACCAGGACAGGGGTGGGCCCCAGCATTTT.

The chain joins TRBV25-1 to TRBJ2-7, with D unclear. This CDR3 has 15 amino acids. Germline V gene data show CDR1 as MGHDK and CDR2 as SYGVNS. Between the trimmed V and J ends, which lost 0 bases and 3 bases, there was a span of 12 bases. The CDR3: CASSEYGQDDYEQYF. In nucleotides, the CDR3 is TGTGCCAGCAGTGAATATGGGCAGGATGACTACGAGCAGTACTTC.

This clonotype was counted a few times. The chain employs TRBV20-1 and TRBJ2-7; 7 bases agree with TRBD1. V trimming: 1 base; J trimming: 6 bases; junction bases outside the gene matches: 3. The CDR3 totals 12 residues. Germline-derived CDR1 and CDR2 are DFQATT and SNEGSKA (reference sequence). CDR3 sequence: CSARVRGFEQYF. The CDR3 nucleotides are TGCAGTGCTAGAGTCAGGGGGTTCGAGCAGTACTTC.

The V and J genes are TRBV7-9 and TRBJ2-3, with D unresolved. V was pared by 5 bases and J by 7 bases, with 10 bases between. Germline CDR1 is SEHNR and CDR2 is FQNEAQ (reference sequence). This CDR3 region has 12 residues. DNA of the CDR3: TGTGCCAGCAGCCTTGCTGGGTATACGCAGTATTTT. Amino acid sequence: CASSLAGYTQYF.

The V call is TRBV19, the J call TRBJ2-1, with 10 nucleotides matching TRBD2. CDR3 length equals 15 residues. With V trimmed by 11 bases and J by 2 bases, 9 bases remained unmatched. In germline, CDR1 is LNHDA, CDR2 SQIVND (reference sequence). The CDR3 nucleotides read TGTGCCTCATTAGCGGGAGGTCGAGCCTACAATGAGCAGTTCTTC. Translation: CASLAGGRAYNEQFF.

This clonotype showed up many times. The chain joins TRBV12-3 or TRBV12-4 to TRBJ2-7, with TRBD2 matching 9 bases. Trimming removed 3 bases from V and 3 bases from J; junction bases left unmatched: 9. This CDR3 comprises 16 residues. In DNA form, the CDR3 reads TGTGCCAGCAGTTTCCCTTTCAATAGCGGGAGCTACGAGCAGTACTTC. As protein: CASSFPFNSGSYEQYF.

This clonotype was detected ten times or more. CDR3 DNA: TGTGCCAGCTCACCACAGTACGAGCAGTACTTC. Protein sequence: CASSPQYEQYF. The chain has TRBV18 and TRBJ2-7; D gene uncertain. Trimming pared 1 base from V and 4 bases from J, leaving 2 bases between. Germline assignment: CDR1 KGHSH and CDR2 LQKENI. There are 11 residues in the CDR3.

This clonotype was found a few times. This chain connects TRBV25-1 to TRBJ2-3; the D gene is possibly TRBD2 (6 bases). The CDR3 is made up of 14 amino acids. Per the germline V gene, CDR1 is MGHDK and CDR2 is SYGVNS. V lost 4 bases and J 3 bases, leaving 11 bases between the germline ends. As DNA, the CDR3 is TGTGCCAGCAGTGTCGCGGGAAAAACAGATACGCAGTATTTT. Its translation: CASSVAGKTDTQYF.

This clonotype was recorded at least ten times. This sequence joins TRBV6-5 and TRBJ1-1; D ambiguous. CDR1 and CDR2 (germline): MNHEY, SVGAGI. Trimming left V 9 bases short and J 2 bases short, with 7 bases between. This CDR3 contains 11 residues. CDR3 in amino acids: CASLDNTEAFF. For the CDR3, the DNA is TGTGCCAGTCTGGACAACACTGAAGCTTTCTTT.

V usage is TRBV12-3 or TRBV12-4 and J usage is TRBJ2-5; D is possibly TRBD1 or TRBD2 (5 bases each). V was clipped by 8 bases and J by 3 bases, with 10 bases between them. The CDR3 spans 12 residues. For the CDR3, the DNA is TGTGCCAGCGAGGGGCTGGAAGAGACCCAGTACTTC. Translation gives CASEGLEETQYF.

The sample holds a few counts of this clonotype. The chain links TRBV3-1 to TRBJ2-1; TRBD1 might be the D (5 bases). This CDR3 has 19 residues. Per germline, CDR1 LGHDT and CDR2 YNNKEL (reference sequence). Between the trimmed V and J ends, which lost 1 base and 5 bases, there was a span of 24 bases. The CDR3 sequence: CASSQAQGKAAIRDNEQFF. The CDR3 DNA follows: TGTGCCAGCAGCCAAGCCCAGGGCAAGGCAGCCATCCGGGACAATGAGCAGTTCTTC.

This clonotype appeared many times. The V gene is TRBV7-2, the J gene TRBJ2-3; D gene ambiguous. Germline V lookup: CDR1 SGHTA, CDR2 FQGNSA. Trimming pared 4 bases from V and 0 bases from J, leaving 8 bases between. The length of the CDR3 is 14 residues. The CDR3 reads CASSSGPSTDTQYF. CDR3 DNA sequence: TGTGCCAGCAGCTCTGGACCCAGCACAGATACGCAGTATTTT.